Here is one T cell receptor (beta chain) with its context. The data are from a study of blood T cell repertoires in COVID-19. The protocol was immunoSEQ multiplex PCR, while the TCRdb copy is restricted to in-frame clones and leaves out a portion. The sample holds some 130,000 clones, around 89% seen once. The CDR3 runs 12 residues. With 8 bases clipped from V and 7 bases from J, the junction kept 8 bases outside the gene matches. Germline-derived CDR1 and CDR2 are ENHRY and SYGVKD. Material for sequencing was peripheral blood. The sequence was obtained from a man aged 45 to 65 with active or convalescent COVID-19. The rearrangement links TRBV10-3 to TRBJ2-7; 7 bases align to TRBD2. CDR3 loop: CAIGGDVREQYF. The CDR3 DNA is TGTGCCATCGGGGGGGATGTGCGGGAGCAGTACTTC.